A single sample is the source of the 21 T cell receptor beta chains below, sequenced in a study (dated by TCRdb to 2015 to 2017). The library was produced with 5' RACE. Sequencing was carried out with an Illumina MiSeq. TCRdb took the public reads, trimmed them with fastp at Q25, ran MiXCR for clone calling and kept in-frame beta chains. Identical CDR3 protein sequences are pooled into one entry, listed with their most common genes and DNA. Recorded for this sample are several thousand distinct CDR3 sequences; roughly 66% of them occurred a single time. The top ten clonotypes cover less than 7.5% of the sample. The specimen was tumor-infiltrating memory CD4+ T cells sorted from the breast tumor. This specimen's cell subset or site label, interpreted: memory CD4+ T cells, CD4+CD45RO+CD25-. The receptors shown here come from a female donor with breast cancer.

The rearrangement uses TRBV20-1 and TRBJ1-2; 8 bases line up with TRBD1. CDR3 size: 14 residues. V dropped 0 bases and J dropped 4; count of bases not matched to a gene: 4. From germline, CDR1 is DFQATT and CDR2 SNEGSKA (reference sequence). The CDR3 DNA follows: TGCAGTGCTAGAGATCCGACAGGGGCCTATGGCTACACCTTC. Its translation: CSARDPTGAYGYTF.

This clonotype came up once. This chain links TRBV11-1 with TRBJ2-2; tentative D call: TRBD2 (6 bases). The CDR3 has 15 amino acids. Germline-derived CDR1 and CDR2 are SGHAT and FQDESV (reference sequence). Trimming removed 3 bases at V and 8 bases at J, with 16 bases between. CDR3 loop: CASSFRGSSGGELFF. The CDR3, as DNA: TGTGCCAGCAGCTTCCGCGGCAGTAGCGGAGGGGAGCTGTTTTTT.

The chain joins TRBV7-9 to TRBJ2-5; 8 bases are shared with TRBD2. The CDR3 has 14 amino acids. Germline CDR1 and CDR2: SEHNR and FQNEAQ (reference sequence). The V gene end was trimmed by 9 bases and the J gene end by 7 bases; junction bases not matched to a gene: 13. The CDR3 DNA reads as TGTGCCAGTCGGCAGCGGGGGCCTGGGGGGACCCAGTACTTC. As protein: CASRQRGPGGTQYF. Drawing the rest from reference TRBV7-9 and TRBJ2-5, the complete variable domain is DTGVSQNPRHKITKRGQNVTFRCDPISEHNRLYWYRQTLGQGPEFLTYFQNEAQLEKSRLLSDRFSAERPKGSFSTLEIQRTEQGDSAMYLCASRQRGPGGTQYFGPGTRLLVL.

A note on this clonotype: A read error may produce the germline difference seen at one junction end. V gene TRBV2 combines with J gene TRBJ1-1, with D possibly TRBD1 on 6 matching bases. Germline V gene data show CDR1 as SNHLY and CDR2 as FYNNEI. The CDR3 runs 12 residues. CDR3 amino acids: CASSNRATEAFF. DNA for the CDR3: TGTGCCAGCAGTAACAGGGCCACTGAAGCTTTCTTC.

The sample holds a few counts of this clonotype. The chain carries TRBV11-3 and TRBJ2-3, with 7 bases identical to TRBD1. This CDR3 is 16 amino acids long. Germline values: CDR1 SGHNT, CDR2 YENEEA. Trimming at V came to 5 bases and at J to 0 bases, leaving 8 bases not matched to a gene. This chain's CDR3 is CASSRRTGTSTDTQYF. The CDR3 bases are TGTGCCAGCAGCCGTCGGACAGGAACTAGCACAGATACGCAGTATTTT.

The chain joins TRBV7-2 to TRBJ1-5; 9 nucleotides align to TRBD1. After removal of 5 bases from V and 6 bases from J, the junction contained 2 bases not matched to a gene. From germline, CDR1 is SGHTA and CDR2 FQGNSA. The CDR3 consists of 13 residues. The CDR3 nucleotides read TGTGCCAGCAGCCCGACAGGGGGTCAGCCCCAGCATTTT. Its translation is CASSPTGGQPQHF.

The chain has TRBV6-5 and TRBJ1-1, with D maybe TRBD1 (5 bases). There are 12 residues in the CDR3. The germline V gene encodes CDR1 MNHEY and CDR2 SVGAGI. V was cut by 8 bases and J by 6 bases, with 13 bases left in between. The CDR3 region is CASSRGEAEAFF. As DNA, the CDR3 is TGTGCCAGCTCAAGGGGAGAGGCTGAAGCTTTCTTT.

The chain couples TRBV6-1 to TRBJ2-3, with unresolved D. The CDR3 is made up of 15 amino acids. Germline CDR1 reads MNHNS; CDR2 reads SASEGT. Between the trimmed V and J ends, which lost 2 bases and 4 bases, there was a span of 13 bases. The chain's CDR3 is CASSERFTAADTQYF. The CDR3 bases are TGTGCCAGCAGTGAAAGGTTCACGGCTGCAGATACGCAGTATTTT.

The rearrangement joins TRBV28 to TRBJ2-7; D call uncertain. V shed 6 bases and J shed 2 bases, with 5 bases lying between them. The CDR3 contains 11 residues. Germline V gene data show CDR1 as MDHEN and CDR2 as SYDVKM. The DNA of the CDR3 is TGTGCCAGCAGCCTGACCTACGAGCAGTACTTC. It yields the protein CASSLTYEQYF.

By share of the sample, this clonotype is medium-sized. The CDR3 region is CASSPGQVETQYF. CDR3 nucleotide sequence: TGCGCCAGCAGCCCTGGACAGGTAGAGACCCAGTACTTC. The chain combines TRBV5-1 with TRBJ2-5; 7 nucleotides match TRBD1. V dropped 4 bases and J dropped 4; count of bases not matched to a gene: 4. From germline, CDR1 is SGHRS and CDR2 YFSETQ. This CDR3 has 13 amino acids.

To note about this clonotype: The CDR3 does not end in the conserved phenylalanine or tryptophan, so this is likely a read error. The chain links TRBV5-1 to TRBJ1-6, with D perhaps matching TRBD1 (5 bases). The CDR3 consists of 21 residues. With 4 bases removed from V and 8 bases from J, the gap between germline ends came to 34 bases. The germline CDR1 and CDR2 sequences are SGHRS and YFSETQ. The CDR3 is CASSLRQRGVLVPQQDSPLHL. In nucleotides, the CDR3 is TGCGCCAGCAGCCTTAGACAGCGTGGGGTTTTAGTCCCCCAACAAGATTCACCCCTCCACCTT.

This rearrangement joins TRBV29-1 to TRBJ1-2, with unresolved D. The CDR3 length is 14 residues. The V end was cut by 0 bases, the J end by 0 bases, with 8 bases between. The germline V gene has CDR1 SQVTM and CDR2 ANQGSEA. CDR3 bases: TGCAGCGTTGAAGATCTTAAGTCTAACTATGGCTACACCTTC. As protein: CSVEDLKSNYGYTF.

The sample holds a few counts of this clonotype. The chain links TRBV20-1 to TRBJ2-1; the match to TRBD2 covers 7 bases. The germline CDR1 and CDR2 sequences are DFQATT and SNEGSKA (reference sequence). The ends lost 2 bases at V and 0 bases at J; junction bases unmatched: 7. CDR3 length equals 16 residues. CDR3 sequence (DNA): TGCAGTGCTAGAAAAACTAGCGCGGACTCCTACAATGAGCAGTTCTTC. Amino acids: CSARKTSADSYNEQFF.

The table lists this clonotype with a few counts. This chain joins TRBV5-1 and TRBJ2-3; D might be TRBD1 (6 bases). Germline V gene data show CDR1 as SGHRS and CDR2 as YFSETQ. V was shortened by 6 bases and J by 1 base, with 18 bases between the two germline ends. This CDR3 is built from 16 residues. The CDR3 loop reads CASTAGTQWGTDTQYF. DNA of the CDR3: TGCGCCAGCACTGCCGGGACACAATGGGGCACAGATACGCAGTATTTT.

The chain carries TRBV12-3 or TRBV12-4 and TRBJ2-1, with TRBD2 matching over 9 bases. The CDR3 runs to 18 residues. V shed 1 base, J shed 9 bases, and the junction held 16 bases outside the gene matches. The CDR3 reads CASSLVPPSSGMGSEQFF. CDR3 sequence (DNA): TGTGCCAGCAGTTTAGTCCCCCCCTCTAGCGGGATGGGAAGTGAGCAGTTCTTC.

CDR3 sequence reads: CSANDVDTQYF. The CDR3, as DNA: TGCAGTGCTAATGATGTGGATACGCAGTATTTT. V usage is TRBV20-1 and J usage is TRBJ2-3; no clear D gene. Germline values: CDR1 DFQATT, CDR2 SNEGSKA (reference sequence). Deletions cut 4 bases from V and 6 bases from J, with 8 bases between. This CDR3 is 11 amino acids long.

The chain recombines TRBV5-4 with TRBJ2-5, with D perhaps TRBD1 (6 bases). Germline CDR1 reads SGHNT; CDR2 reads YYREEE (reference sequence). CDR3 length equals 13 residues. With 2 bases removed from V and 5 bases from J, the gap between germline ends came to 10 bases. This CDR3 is CASSFGGQETQYF. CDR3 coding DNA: TGTGCCAGCAGCTTTGGGGGCCAGGAGACCCAGTACTTC. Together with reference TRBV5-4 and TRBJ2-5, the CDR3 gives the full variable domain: ETGVTQSPTHLIKTRGQQVTLRCSSQSGHNTVSWYQQALGQGPQFIFQYYREEENGRGNFPPRFSGLQFPNYSSELNVNALELDDSALYLCASSFGGQETQYFGPGTRLLVL.

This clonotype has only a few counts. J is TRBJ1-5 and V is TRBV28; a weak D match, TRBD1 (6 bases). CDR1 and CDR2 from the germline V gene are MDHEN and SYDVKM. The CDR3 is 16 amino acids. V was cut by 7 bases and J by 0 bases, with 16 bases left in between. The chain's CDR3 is CASTTVGGGSNQPQHF. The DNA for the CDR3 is TGTGCCAGCACCACTGTAGGAGGGGGTAGCAATCAGCCCCAGCATTTT.

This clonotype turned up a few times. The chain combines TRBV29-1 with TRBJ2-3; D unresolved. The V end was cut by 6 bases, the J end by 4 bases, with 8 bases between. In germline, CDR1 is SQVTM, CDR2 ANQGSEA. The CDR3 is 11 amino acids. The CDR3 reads CSVKTADTQYF. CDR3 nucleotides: TGCAGCGTCAAGACTGCAGATACGCAGTATTTT.

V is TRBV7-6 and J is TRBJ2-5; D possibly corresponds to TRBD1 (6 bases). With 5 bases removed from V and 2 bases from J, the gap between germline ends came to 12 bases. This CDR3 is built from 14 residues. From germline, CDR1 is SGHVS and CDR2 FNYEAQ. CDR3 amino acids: CASSPGTSQETQYF. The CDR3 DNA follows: TGTGCCAGCAGCCCGGGGACATCTCAAGAGACCCAGTACTTC. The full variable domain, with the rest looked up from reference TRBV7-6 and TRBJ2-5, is GAGVSQSPRYKVTKRGQDVALRCDPISGHVSLYWYRQALGQGPEFLTYFNYEAQQDKSGLPNDRFSAERPEGSISTLTIQRTEQRDSAMYRCASSPGTSQETQYFGPGTRLLVL.

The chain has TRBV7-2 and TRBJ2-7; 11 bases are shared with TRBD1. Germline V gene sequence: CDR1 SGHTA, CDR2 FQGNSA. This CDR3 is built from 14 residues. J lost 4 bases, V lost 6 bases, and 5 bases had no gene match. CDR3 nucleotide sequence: TGTGCCAGCAGACCGGACAGGGGGCGATACGAGCAGTACTTC. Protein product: CASRPDRGRYEQYF.